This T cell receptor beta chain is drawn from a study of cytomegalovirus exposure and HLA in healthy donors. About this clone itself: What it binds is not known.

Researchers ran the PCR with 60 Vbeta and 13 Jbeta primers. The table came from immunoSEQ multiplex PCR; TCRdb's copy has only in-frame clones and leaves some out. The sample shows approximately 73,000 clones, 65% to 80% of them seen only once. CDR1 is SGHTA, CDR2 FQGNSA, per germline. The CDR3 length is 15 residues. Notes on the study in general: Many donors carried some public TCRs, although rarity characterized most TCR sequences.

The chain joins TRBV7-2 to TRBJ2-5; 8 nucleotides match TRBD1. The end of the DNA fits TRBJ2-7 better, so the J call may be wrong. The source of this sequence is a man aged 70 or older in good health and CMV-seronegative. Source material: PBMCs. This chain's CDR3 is CASSPATGVTYEQYF. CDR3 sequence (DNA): TGTGCCAGCAGCCCAGCGACAGGGGTGACCTACGAGCAGTACTTC.